This is a list of T cell receptor beta chains from one sample in a study of T cell responses to AZD1222 COVID-19 vaccine. Generated by immunoSEQ multiplex PCR, the TCRdb table keeps only in-frame clones and is missing some. This sample has around 150,000 clones; about 91% occur once, and the top ten carry around 1%. Sequences were derived from peripheral blood, sampled 28 days after the second AZD1222 dose. These receptors all come from an adult who received the AZD1222 COVID-19 vaccine. CDR3s include the opening cysteine and the closing phenylalanine or tryptophan. D genes are given only for firm matches. Where a row states a size, it is once, few, many or the class of an expanded clone; other rows omit it.

clone size	D gene	V gene	J gene	CDR3 DNA	CDR3 protein
.	.	TRBV13	TRBJ1-2	TGTGCCAGCAGCTTAGGCAACAGTCGATTGATTCCCGGTGGCTACACCTTC	CASSLGNSRLIPGGYTF
.	.	TRBV7-7	TRBJ1-5	TGTGCCAGCAGCTTAGATTTCGATGGGTGGGGCGGTCAGCCCCAGCATTTT	CASSLDFDGWGGQPQHF
.	.	TRBV2	TRBJ1-5	TGTGCCAGCTGTAGGGGGACCGATCAGCCCCAGCATTTT	CASCRGTDQPQHF
.	.	TRBV7-9	TRBJ1-3	TGTGCCAGCAGCTTTTCCCTCCGCGACACCATATATTTT	CASSFSLRDTIYF
.	.	TRBV10-1	TRBJ2-1	TGCGCCAGCAGTGGGATTGCGGACAGCGACAATGAGCAGTTCTTC	CASSGIADSDNEQFF
once	.	TRBV4-2	TRBJ1-4	TGTGCCAGCAGCCAGGGACTGTATGAAAAACTGTTTTTT	CASSQGLYEKLFF
.	TRBD1	TRBV6-5	TRBJ2-2	TGTGCCAGCAGTTACTCCTGGACAGGGGAAAGCGGGGAGCTGTTTTTT	CASSYSWTGESGELFF
.	TRBD2	TRBV5-5	TRBJ2-7	TGTGCCAGCAGCCTGCGGGGGGCAAGCTCCTACGAGCAGTACTTC	CASSLRGASSYEQYF
.	.	TRBV19	TRBJ1-2	TGTGCCAGTAGTATAGAGGCATCGGTGGGCTACACCTTC	CASSIEASVGYTF
.	.	TRBV5-1	TRBJ2-2	TGCGCCAGCAGCCCTACTCCGGGATCCTGGGGCGGGGAGCTGTTTTTT	CASSPTPGSWGGELFF
.	.	TRBV5-5	TRBJ1-1	TGTGCCAGCAGCTCTATGGGGGGGAACACTGAAGCTTTCTTT	CASSSMGGNTEAFF
.	.	TRBV25-1	TRBJ1-2	TGTGCCAGCAGTGCCGTAGGTGGCTACACCTTC	CASSAVGGYTF
.	TRBD1	TRBV6-2/TRBV6-3	TRBJ2-7	TGTGCCAGCAGTCTAACGACAGGGAACTCCTACGAGCAGTACTTC	CASSLTTGNSYEQYF
.	.	TRBV6-5	TRBJ2-5	TGTGCCAGCAGTCCCGGGGTCGGCCAAGAGACCCAGTACTTC	CASSPGVGQETQYF
.	.	TRBV5-5	TRBJ1-3	TGTGCCAGCAGCTTGGCCTTTTGGACAGCCGCCTCTGGAAACACCATATATTTT	CASSLAFWTAASGNTIYF
.	.	TRBV5-4	TRBJ1-6	TGTGCCAGCAGCCTGTGGGGTTGGGCAGACTCACCCCTCCACTTT	CASSLWGWADSPLHF
.	.	TRBV30	TRBJ1-6	TGTGCCTGGAGCTCCAGGGATAATTCACCCCTCCACTTT	CAWSSRDNSPLHF
.	.	TRBV7-2	TRBJ1-5	TGTGCCAGCAGCTTAGATTTCGGACAGCCCCAGCATTTT	CASSLDFGQPQHF
.	.	TRBV18	TRBJ1-5	TGTGCCAGCTCATCCACGGCAAGCTCCTGGTCTAGCAATCAGCCCCAGCATTTT	CASSSTASSWSSNQPQHF
.	TRBD2	TRBV7-9	TRBJ2-2	TGTGCCAGCAGCCCCACGGGACTAGCCGCCGGGGAGCTGTTTTTT	CASSPTGLAAGELFF
.	.	TRBV20-1	TRBJ1-6	TGCAGTGCTAGTACAGCGGCTAATTCACCCCTCCACTTT	CSASTAANSPLHF
.	.	TRBV6-5	TRBJ1-2	TGTGCCAGCAGTACCGAACAGGTTTCCTACACCTTC	CASSTEQVSYTF
.	.	TRBV13	TRBJ2-3	TGTGCCAGCAGCTTACGTCCCTCGAACACAGATACGCAGTATTTT	CASSLRPSNTDTQYF
.	TRBD2	TRBV6-1	TRBJ2-2	TGTGCCAGCAGTGAAGGGACTAGCACCGGGGAGCTGTTTTTT	CASSEGTSTGELFF
.	.	TRBV30	TRBJ2-1	TGTGCCTGGAGTCTGGTTTATGGAAATGAGCAGTTCTTC	CAWSLVYGNEQFF
.	TRBD1	TRBV18	TRBJ1-1	TGTGCCAGCTCACCACCGAATAGCGGTCGACAGGGCACTGAAGCTTTCTTT	CASSPPNSGRQGTEAFF
.	.	TRBV4-1	TRBJ1-2	TGCGCCAGCAGCCAAGATCTGGGGGCAGGATATGGCTACACCTTC	CASSQDLGAGYGYTF
.	TRBD1	TRBV6-1	TRBJ1-6	TGTGCCAGCAGAGAAACTGGGACAGCCTATAATTCACCCCTCCACTTT	CASRETGTAYNSPLHF
.	TRBD1	TRBV11-3	TRBJ1-5	TGTGCCAGCAGCTTACAAGGACAGGGTCCGATACATAGCAATCAGCCCCAGCATTTT	CASSLQGQGPIHSNQPQHF
.	.	TRBV5-4	TRBJ1-1	TGTGCCAGCAGCGACCCACGGACGGTGAACACTGAAGCTTTCTTT	CASSDPRTVNTEAFF
.	.	TRBV2	TRBJ1-6	TGTGCCAGCAGAGGACAACAAAATTCACCCCTCCACTTT	CASRGQQNSPLHF
.	.	TRBV4-2	TRBJ2-2	TGTGCCAGCAGCCAAGCAGGAGTAGACACCGGGGAGCTGTTTTTT	CASSQAGVDTGELFF
.	.	TRBV18	TRBJ1-1	TGTGCCAGCTCGGAGACAGAGGGCACTGAAGCTTTCTTT	CASSETEGTEAFF
.	.	TRBV6-5	TRBJ1-1	TGTGCCAGCAGGACCGGGACGGCCTGGGTAGCTTTCTTT	CASRTGTAWVAFF
.	TRBD1	TRBV6-5	TRBJ1-4	TGTGCCAGCAGCTGGACAGGGTTTGAAAAACTGTTTTTT	CASSWTGFEKLFF
.	TRBD1	TRBV7-3	TRBJ1-1	TGTGCCAGCAAACTACAGGGGTGGGACACTGAAGCTTTCTTT	CASKLQGWDTEAFF
.	TRBD1	TRBV7-9	TRBJ1-1	TGTGCCAGCAGCCGACAGGGGGCGTTTTTCACTGAAGCTTTCTTT	CASSRQGAFFTEAFF
.	TRBD2	TRBV7-9	TRBJ2-1	TGTGCCAGCAGCTTAGCCGCTAGCGGGGGGGGCTACAATGAGCAGTTCTTC	CASSLAASGGGYNEQFF